The clone carrying this T cell receptor beta chain has just a few counts. Its cognate antigen is unknown. A multiplex PCR was run with 60 Vbeta primers and 13 Jbeta primers. Clones were read by immunoSEQ multiplex PCR, and TCRdb kept only the in-frame ones, dropping some. Among roughly 200,000 clones, approximately 81% were seen once, and the ten largest hold 2.5% to 3.5%. The data are from a study of cytomegalovirus exposure and HLA in healthy donors. Overall study findings and caveats: In an earlier analysis, in some 600 donors, most V segments appeared productive either ~90% or ~30% of the time.

Trimming took 5 bases from V and 1 from J, leaving 6 bases between them. Germline V gene data show CDR1 as SGHNT and CDR2 as YYREEE (reference sequence). This CDR3 comprises 12 residues. Sequences were obtained from PBMCs. The TCR sequence derives from a young man in good health and CMV-seronegative. The chain joins TRBV5-4 to TRBJ1-1, with a weak D call TRBD1 (5 bases). The CDR3 reads CASRGQNTEAFF. CDR3 coding DNA: TGTGCCAGCAGAGGACAGAACACTGAAGCTTTCTTT.